A single sample gave rise to the 13 T cell receptor beta chains below, sequenced in a study of identifying expanded T cells in peripheral blood. Sequencing was performed with immunoSEQ multiplex PCR; in TCRdb, only in-frame clones are kept and a portion is missing. Of around 60,000 clones in the sample, roughly four fifths were seen once. The sample taken for sequencing was blood. The receptors originated from a person aged 18 to 70 in good health.

This clone was detected a few times. The V and J genes are TRBV7-9 and TRBJ2-3, with D possibly matching TRBD1 (5 bases). Trimming removed 0 bases from V and 2 bases from J, with 12 bases in between. Germline V gene lookup returns CDR1 SEHNR and CDR2 FQNEAQ (reference sequence). The length of the CDR3 is 16 residues. This CDR3 reads CASSLAGLGVTDTQYF. As DNA, the CDR3 is TGTGCCAGCAGCTTAGCGGGTCTAGGGGTCACAGATACGCAGTATTTT.

The V gene is TRBV6-6, the J gene TRBJ1-2; 7 nucleotides align to TRBD1. Germline CDR1 is MNHNY and CDR2 is SVGAGI (reference sequence). V was clipped by 7 bases and J by 8 bases; unmatched bases: 10. This CDR3 is built from 13 residues. As DNA, the CDR3 is TGTGCCAGCACCACAGGGGCCTGGTGGGGCTACACCTTC. Residues: CASTTGAWWGYTF.

This chain links TRBV10-2 with TRBJ2-2; TRBD2 matches 10 bases. V shed 7 bases and J 4 bases; nucleotides not matched to a gene: 9. The germline CDR1 and CDR2 sequences are WSHSY and SAAADI. The CDR3 runs to 16 residues. CDR3 nucleotide sequence: TGCGCCAGCACCCCTAGGACTAGCGGATCCACCGGGGAGCTGTTTTTT. It encodes CASTPRTSGSTGELFF.

The count of this clone is one. The chain couples TRBV9 to TRBJ2-1, with 11 bases matching TRBD2. Germline CDR1 and CDR2: SGDLS and YYNGEE. This CDR3 comprises 16 residues. With 4 bases clipped from V and 8 bases from J, the junction kept 11 bases outside the gene matches. CDR3 loop: CASSPFGSGGAHEQFF. The CDR3 coding sequence is TGTGCCAGCAGCCCCTTCGGTAGCGGGGGGGCTCATGAGCAGTTCTTC.

A few counts support this clone. This rearrangement joins TRBV4-1 to TRBJ2-1, with TRBD2 identical over 7 bases. Germline V gene lookup returns CDR1 MGHRA and CDR2 YSYEKL. Trimming took 4 bases from V and 0 from J; bases not matched to a gene: 3. The CDR3 is 15 amino acids. DNA of the CDR3: TGCGCCAGCAGCCTCACTAGCGCCTCCTACAATGAGCAGTTCTTC. It yields the protein CASSLTSASYNEQFF.

In this sample, this clone turned up once. The J gene is TRBJ2-2, the V gene TRBV11-2; possibly TRBD1 for D (5 bases). V was trimmed by 4 bases and J by 1 base, leaving 19 bases between them. CDR3 length equals 18 residues. Per germline, CDR1 SGHAT and CDR2 FQNNGV. DNA of the CDR3: TGTGCCAGCAGCTCCAACCCGTGGGCCAGGGAGAACACCGGGGAGCTGTTTTTT. Translating it yields CASSSNPWARENTGELFF. The complete variable domain, with remaining parts taken from reference TRBV11-2 and TRBJ2-2, reads EAGVAQSPRYKIIEKRQSVAFWCNPISGHATLYWYQQILGQGPKLLIQFQNNGVVDDSQLPKDRFSAERLKGVDSTLKIQPAKLEDSAVYLCASSSNPWARENTGELFFGEGSRLTVL.

J is TRBJ2-3 and V is TRBV7-2; TRBD2 agrees at 16 bases. CDR1 and CDR2 from the germline V gene are SGHTA and FQGNSA. The CDR3 loop spans 16 amino acids. V trimming: 5 bases; J trimming: 3 bases; junction bases outside the gene matches: 2. Here the CDR3 reads CASSRGLAGGTDTQYF. DNA for the CDR3: TGTGCCAGCAGCCGGGGACTAGCGGGAGGGACAGATACGCAGTATTTT.

This chain connects TRBV2 to TRBJ2-3, with D perhaps matching TRBD2 (6 bases). CDR1 and CDR2 from the germline V gene are SNHLY and FYNNEI. The V end was cut by 2 bases, the J end by 3 bases, with 9 bases between. This CDR3 spans 14 amino acids. Here the CDR3 DNA reads TGTGCCAGCAGTGAACGGCGGGGAACAGATACGCAGTATTTT. Translating it yields CASSERRGTDTQYF.

This chain connects TRBV2 to TRBJ1-3; D gene unclear. Trimming left V 3 bases short and J 1 base short, with 10 bases between. Germline values: CDR1 SNHLY, CDR2 FYNNEI. This CDR3 region has 15 residues. In nucleotides, the CDR3 is TGTGCCAGCAGTGAGTTATTTTGGTCTGGAAACACCATATATTTT. Its translation: CASSELFWSGNTIYF. The variable domain in full, with the rest retrieved from reference TRBV2 and TRBJ1-3, is EPEVTQTPSHQVTQMGQEVILRCVPISNHLYFYWYRQILGQKVEFLVSFYNNEISEKSEIFDDQFSVERPDGSNFTLKIRSTKLEDSAMYFCASSELFWSGNTIYFGEGSWLTVV.

The chain carries TRBV4-1 and TRBJ1-1, with 9 bases fitting TRBD1. In germline, CDR1 is MGHRA, CDR2 YSYEKL. The junction had 14 bases not matched to a gene; V was cut back by 3 bases and J by 9 bases. The CDR3 is 16 amino acids. The CDR3 reads CASSHVTGGGGLKAFF. The CDR3 nucleotides read TGCGCCAGCAGCCATGTCACAGGGGGCGGGGGACTTAAAGCTTTCTTT.

The V call is TRBV7-9, the J call TRBJ1-5, with D unclear. The CDR3 consists of 13 residues. The V gene lost 7 bases and the J gene lost 3 bases, with 10 bases spanning the gap. CDR1 and CDR2 from the germline V gene are SEHNR and FQNEAQ (reference sequence). The CDR3 nucleotides read TGTGCCAGCACCCCGGGCTTCAATCAGCCCCAGCATTTT. It translates to CASTPGFNQPQHF. Filled out from reference TRBV7-9 and TRBJ1-5, the complete variable domain reads DTGVSQNPRHKITKRGQNVTFRCDPISEHNRLYWYRQTLGQGPEFLTYFQNEAQLEKSRLLSDRFSAERPKGSFSTLEIQRTEQGDSAMYLCASTPGFNQPQHFGDGTRLSIL.

The chain couples TRBV7-8 to TRBJ1-2; D unresolved. The CDR3 has 15 amino acids. The V gene lost 0 bases and the J gene lost 7 bases, with 15 bases spanning the gap. The V gene's germline CDR1 is SGHVS and CDR2 FQNEAQ. The CDR3 bases are TGTGCCAGCAGCTTAGCCGGAACATACCAAGGTGGCTACACCTTC. Residues: CASSLAGTYQGGYTF.

The chain links TRBV12-5 to TRBJ2-7, with D perhaps TRBD1 (7 bases). From germline, CDR1 is LGHNT and CDR2 FRNRAP. The germline V and J ends were trimmed by 5 bases and 3 bases, with 17 bases remaining between them. This CDR3 has 15 residues. This chain's CDR3 is CASGPLTGRFYEQYF. The CDR3 nucleotides are TGTGCTAGTGGTCCCTTGACAGGGAGGTTCTACGAGCAGTACTTC.